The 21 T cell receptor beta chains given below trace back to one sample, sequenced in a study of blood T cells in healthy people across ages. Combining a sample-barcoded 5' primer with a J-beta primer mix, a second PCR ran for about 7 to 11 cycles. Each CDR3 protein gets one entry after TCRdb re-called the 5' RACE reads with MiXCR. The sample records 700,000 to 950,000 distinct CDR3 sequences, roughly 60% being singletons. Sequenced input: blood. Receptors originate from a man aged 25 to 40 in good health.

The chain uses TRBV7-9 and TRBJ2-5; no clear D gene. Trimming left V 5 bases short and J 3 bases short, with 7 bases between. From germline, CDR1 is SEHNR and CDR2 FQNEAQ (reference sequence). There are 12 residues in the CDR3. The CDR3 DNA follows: TGTGCCAGCAGCCCCCCAAAAGAGACCCAGTACTTC. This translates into CASSPPKETQYF.

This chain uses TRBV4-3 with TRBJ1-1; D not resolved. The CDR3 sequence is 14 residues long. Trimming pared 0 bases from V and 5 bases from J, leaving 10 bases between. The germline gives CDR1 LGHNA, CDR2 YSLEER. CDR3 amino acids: CASSQDRGGTEAFF. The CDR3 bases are TGCGCCAGCAGCCAAGACCGGGGAGGGACTGAAGCTTTCTTT.

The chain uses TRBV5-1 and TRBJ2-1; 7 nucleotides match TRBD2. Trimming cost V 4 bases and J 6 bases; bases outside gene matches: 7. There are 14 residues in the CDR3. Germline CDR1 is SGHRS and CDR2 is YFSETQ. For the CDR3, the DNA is TGCGCCAGCAGCCTGCTAGCGGTGTTCAATGAGCAGTTCTTC. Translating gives CASSLLAVFNEQFF.

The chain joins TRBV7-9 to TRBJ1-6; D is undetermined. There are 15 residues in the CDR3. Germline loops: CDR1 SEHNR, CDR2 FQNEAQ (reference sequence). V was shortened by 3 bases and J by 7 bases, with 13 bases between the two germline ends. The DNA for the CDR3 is TGTGCCAGCAGCTTGGGAACAGACCCCAATTCACCCCTCCACTTT. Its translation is CASSLGTDPNSPLHF.

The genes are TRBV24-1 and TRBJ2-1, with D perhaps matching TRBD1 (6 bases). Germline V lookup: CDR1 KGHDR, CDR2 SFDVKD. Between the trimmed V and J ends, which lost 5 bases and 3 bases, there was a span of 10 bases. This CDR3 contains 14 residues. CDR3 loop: CATSGDTNYNEQFF. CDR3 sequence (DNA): TGTGCCACCAGTGGGGACACCAACTACAATGAGCAGTTCTTC.

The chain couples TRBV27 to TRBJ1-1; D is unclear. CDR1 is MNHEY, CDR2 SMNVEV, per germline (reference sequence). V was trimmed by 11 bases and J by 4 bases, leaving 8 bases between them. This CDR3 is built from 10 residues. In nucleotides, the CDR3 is TGTGCCGAAGGGAGCACTGAAGCTTTCTTT. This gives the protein CAEGSTEAFF.

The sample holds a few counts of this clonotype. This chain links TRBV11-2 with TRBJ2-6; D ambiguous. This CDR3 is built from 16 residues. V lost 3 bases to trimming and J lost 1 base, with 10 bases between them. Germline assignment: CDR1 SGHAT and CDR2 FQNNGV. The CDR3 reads CASSFGRLSGANVLTF. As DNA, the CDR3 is TGTGCCAGCAGCTTTGGGCGACTGTCTGGGGCCAACGTCCTGACTTTC. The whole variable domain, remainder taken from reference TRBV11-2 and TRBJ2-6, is EAGVAQSPRYKIIEKRQSVAFWCNPISGHATLYWYQQILGQGPKLLIQFQNNGVVDDSQLPKDRFSAERLKGVDSTLKIQPAKLEDSAVYLCASSFGRLSGANVLTFGAGSRLTVL.

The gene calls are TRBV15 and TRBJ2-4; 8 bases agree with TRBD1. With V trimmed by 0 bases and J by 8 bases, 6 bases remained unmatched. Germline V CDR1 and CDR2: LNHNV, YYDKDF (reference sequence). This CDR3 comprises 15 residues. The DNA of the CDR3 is TGTGCCACCAGCAGAGAGGACAGGGTTGGGGACATTCAGTACTTC. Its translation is CATSREDRVGDIQYF.

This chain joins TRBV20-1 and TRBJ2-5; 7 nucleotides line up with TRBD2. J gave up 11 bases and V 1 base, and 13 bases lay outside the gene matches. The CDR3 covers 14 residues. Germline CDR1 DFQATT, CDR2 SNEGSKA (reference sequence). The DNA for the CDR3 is TGCAGTGCTAGAGGGGGACTAACTTACAATGAGCAGTACTTC. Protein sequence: CSARGGLTYNEQYF.

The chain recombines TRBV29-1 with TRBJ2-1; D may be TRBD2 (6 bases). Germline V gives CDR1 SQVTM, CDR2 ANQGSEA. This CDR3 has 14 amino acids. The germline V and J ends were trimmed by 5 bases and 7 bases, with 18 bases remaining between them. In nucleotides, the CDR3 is TGCAGCGTTTCCGGCGGGAAGACGGGGAATGAGCAGTTCTTC. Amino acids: CSVSGGKTGNEQFF.

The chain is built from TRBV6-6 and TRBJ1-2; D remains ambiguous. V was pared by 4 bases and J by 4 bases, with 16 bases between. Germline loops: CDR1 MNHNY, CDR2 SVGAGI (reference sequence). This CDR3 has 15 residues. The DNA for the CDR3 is TGTGCCAGCAGTTCCTCTCCGACTGGCTCCTATGGCTACACCTTC. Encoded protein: CASSSSPTGSYGYTF.

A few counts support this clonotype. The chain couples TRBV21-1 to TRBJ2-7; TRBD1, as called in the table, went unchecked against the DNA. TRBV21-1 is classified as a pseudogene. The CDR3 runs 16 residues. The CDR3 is CASSKALGDSSYEQYF. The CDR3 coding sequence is TGTGCCAGCAGCAAAGCGCTTGGGGACAGCTCCTACGAGCAGTACTTC.

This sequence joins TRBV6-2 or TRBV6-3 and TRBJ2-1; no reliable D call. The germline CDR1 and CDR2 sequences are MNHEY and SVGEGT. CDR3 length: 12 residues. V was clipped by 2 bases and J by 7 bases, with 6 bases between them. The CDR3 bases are TGTGCCAGCAGTTACGGGGTTAATGAGCAGTTCTTC. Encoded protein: CASSYGVNEQFF.

CDR3 nucleotide sequence: TGTGCCAGCAGCTTACGAGAGGTTGGGCTGGTCGGCGAGGGGAACACTGAAGCTTTCTTT. This codes for CASSLREVGLVGEGNTEAFF. The chain joins TRBV7-3 to TRBJ1-1; D is undetermined. V lost 2 bases to trimming and J lost 1 base, with 26 bases between them. From germline, CDR1 is SGHTA and CDR2 FQGTGA. This CDR3 comprises 20 residues.

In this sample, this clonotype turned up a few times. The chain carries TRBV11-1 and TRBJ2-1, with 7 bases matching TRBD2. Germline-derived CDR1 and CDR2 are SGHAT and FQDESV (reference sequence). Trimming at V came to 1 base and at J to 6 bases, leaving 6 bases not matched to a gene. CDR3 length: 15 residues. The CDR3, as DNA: TGTGCCAGCAGCTTAGGATTACTAGCGTTCAATGAGCAGTTCTTC. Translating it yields CASSLGLLAFNEQFF.

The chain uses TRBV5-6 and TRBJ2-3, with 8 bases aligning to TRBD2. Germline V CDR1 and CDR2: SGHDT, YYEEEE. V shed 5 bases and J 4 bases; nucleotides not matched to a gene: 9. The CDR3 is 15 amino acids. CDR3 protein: CASSFPGLGADTQYF. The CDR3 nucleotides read TGTGCCAGCAGTTTCCCGGGACTAGGCGCAGATACGCAGTATTTT.

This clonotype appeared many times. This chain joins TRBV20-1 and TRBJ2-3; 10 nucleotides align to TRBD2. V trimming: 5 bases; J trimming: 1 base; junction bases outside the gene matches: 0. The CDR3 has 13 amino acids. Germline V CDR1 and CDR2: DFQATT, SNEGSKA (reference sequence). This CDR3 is CSAGTSGTDTQYF. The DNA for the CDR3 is TGCAGTGCTGGGACTAGCGGCACAGATACGCAGTATTTT.

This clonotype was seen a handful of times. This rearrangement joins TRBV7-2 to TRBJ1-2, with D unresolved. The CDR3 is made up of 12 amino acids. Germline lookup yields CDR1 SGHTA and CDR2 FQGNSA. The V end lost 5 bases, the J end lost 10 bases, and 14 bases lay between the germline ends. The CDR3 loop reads CASSQTSLAYTF. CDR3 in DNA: TGTGCCAGCAGCCAGACAAGCCTCGCCTACACCTTC. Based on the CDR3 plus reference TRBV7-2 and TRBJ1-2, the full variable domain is GAGVSQSPSNKVTEKGKDVELRCDPISGHTALYWYRQSLGQGLEFLIYFQGNSAPDKSGLPSDRFSAERTGGSVSTLTIQRTQQEDSAVYLCASSQTSLAYTFGSGTRLTVV.

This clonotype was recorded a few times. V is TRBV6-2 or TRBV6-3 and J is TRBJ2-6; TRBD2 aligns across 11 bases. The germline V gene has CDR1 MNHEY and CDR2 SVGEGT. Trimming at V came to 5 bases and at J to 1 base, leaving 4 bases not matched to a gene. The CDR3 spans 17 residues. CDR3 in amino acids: CASSPSGRRSGANVLTF. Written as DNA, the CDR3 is TGTGCCAGCAGTCCTAGCGGGAGGAGGTCTGGGGCCAACGTCCTGACTTTC.

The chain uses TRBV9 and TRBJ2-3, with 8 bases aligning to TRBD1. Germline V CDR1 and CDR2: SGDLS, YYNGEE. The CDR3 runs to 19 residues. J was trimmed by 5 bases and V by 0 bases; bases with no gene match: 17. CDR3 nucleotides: TGTGCCAGCAGCGTAGAGTCAGGGTGGAGGACCGGACAGGGAGATACGCAGTATTTT. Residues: CASSVESGWRTGQGDTQYF. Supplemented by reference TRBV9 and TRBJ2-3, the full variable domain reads DSGVTQTPKHLITATGQRVTLRCSPRSGDLSVYWYQQSLDQGLQFLIQYYNGEERAKGNILERFSAQQFPDLHSELNLSSLELGDSALYFCASSVESGWRTGQGDTQYFGPGTRLTVL.

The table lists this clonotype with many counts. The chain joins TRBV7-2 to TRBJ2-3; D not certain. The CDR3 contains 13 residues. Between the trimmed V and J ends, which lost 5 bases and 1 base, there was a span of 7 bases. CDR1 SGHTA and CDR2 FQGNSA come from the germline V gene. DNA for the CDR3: TGTGCCAGCAGCCTCACGGGCACAGATACGCAGTATTTT. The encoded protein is CASSLTGTDTQYF. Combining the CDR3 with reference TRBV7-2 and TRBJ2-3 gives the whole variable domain GAGVSQSPSNKVTEKGKDVELRCDPISGHTALYWYRQSLGQGLEFLIYFQGNSAPDKSGLPSDRFSAERTGGSVSTLTIQRTQQEDSAVYLCASSLTGTDTQYFGPGTRLTVL.